Listed below are T cell receptor beta chains from one sample, sequenced in a study of T cell responses to AZD1222 COVID-19 vaccine. Produced via immunoSEQ multiplex PCR; TCRdb's table is partial and in-frame only. The data hold 100,000 to 150,000 clones, with more than 70% observed a single time. The material was peripheral blood, obtained on day 0 of AZD1222 vaccination. These receptors originate from an adult in good health. Both conserved end residues are part of each CDR3. D genes are given only for firm matches. Some rows mark clone size as missing; the rest say once, few, many or name a class of expanded clone.

d_call j_call v_call clone_size cdr3_aa cdr3_nt
- TRBJ2-7 TRBV30 few CASDNDYYEQYF TGTGCCTCGGACAACGACTACTACGAGCAGTACTTC
TRBD1 TRBJ2-1 TRBV4-1 - CASSHKPFRTGNYNEQFF TGCGCCAGCAGCCACAAACCTTTCCGGACAGGGAACTACAATGAGCAGTTCTTC
TRBD1 TRBJ2-7 TRBV18 - CASSPNLQGGLGEQYF TGTGCCAGCTCACCGAATTTACAGGGGGGCCTGGGGGAGCAGTACTTC
- TRBJ2-7 TRBV4-2 - CASSPPGLEFYEQYF TGTGCCAGCAGCCCACCCGGGCTAGAATTCTACGAGCAGTACTTC
TRBD1 TRBJ1-1 TRBV19 - CASSIGGQGNTEAFF TGTGCCAGTAGTATAGGCGGACAGGGGAACACTGAAGCTTTCTTT
- TRBJ2-3 TRBV5-1 - CASSLSDIPLDTQYF TGCGCCAGCAGCTTGTCCGACATACCCTTAGATACGCAGTATTTT
TRBD1 TRBJ1-4 TRBV2 - CASSDQGALNEKLFF TGTGCCAGCAGTGACCAGGGGGCCTTGAATGAAAAACTGTTTTTT
- TRBJ2-5 TRBV19 - CASSYDYQETQYF TGTGCCAGTAGTTACGACTACCAAGAGACCCAGTACTTC
- TRBJ1-2 TRBV6-1 - CASSGSLVMDFYGYTF TGTGCCAGCAGTGGGAGTTTGGTCATGGACTTCTATGGCTACACCTTC
- TRBJ1-1 TRBV5-4 - CASSPGQRRTTLVDTEAFF TGTGCCAGCAGCCCTGGACAAAGACGGACGACCTTAGTAGACACTGAAGCTTTCTTT
- TRBJ1-2 TRBV10-3 once CAIGTTGDYGYTF TGTGCCATCGGAACAACAGGCGACTATGGCTACACCTTC
- TRBJ2-7 TRBV2 - CASSEAGFSYEQYF TGTGCCAGCAGTGAAGCGGGTTTCTCCTACGAGCAGTACTTC
TRBD1 TRBJ2-1 TRBV7-9 - CASSGSGTENEQFF TGTGCCAGCAGCGGCTCGGGGACAGAGAATGAGCAGTTCTTC
- TRBJ1-1 TRBV30 - CAWSVPGRAFF TGTGCCTGGAGTGTACCAGGTCGGGCTTTCTTT
- TRBJ2-3 TRBV7-2 - CASSPRASTDTQYF TGTGCCAGCAGTCCCCGCGCGAGCACAGATACGCAGTATTTT
- TRBJ1-6 TRBV6-2/TRBV6-3 - CASSYGGNNNSPLHF TGTGCCAGCAGTTACGGGGGGAATAATAATTCACCCCTCCACTTT
TRBD2 TRBJ2-5 TRBV7-9 - CASSAGTSGSPGETQYF TGTGCCAGCAGCGCCGGGACTAGCGGGAGCCCGGGTGAGACCCAGTACTTC
TRBD1 TRBJ1-1 TRBV6-5 - CASRGDRPNTEAFF TGTGCCAGCAGAGGGGACAGGCCGAACACTGAAGCTTTCTTT
TRBD2 TRBJ2-1 TRBV3-1/TRBV3-2 once CASSRTSGRSSFF TGTGCCAGCAGCAGGACTAGCGGGAGGTCTTCTTTCTTC
- TRBJ1-2 TRBV30 - CAWRANYGYTF TGTGCCTGGCGGGCCAACTATGGCTACACCTTC